A selection of T cell receptor beta chains follows, all from one sample in a study of blood T cell repertoires in COVID-19. Assay used: immunoSEQ multiplex PCR; TCRdb lists only in-frame clones, some missing. The data hold tens of thousands of clones, with around three quarters observed a single time. Sequencing used peripheral blood. The receptors derive from a human donor in a cohort sampled during active COVID-19. Each CDR3 is given without its conserved first and last residue. Size values are once, few and many counts, or a class for expanded clones, and some rows have none.

clone_size v_call cdr3_aa
- TRBV5-1 ASSLGGGNTEAF
- TRBV9 ASSGAGVYNEQF
- TRBV3-1/TRBV3-2 ASSPVGLGGNEQY
- TRBV10-2 ASMETGELVDTQY
- TRBV20-1 SASLAATEAF
- TRBV3-1/TRBV3-2 ASSQGVVGTSGRKGAYEQY
- TRBV2 ASSDSLAGVAANVLT
- TRBV7-6 ASKGRRDVTGELF
- TRBV30 AWTRQINEQY
- TRBV28 ASSSPGLAGEQF
few TRBV7-6 ASSLDGSERSEQF
- TRBV2 ASSESAGFSTQY
- TRBV28 ASSFSGRIDTQY
- TRBV6-1 ASSVGPSGATNEKLF
- TRBV4-3 ASSQVSSGANVLT
once TRBV18 ASSPPSRTDTQY
- TRBV7-9 ASSQTGTGPYGYT
- TRBV28 ASTGGAGTDTQY
- TRBV6-5 ASRLGTSGTNEQF
- TRBV7-6 ASSRGRQETQY
- TRBV18 ASSPGTVNTGELF
- TRBV7-9 ASASGDRGAKNIQY
- TRBV5-6 ASSLRDVGSGTDTQY
- TRBV3-1/TRBV3-2 ASSQNWPGANVLT
few TRBV12-5 ASGLVVTGDTEAF
- TRBV5-4 ASSLNAGQAGNTIY
- TRBV7-3 ASSSDPGLTEAF
once TRBV6-5 ASSYLTGHSNYGYT
- TRBV28 ASSLFGGRKGEAF
once TRBV28 ASSSRHEKLF
few TRBV6-4 ASSSDYAVNNEQF
once TRBV5-1 ASSSLRSDRDGYEQY
- TRBV9 ASSPGPGTEAF
- TRBV7-2 ASSRGTSAHYEQY
- TRBV11-2 ASSWGSDQPQH
- TRBV3-1/TRBV3-2 ASSKAKGASSYNEQF
- TRBV9 ASSVSGGPYEQY
few TRBV20-1 SASPQGRETQY
- TRBV3-1/TRBV3-2 ASSQQDRGTQY
- TRBV6-6 ASSTSGTSGIYEQF
- TRBV7-8 ASSLAWQGDEQY
- TRBV3-1/TRBV3-2 ASSRLAGGTGELF
- TRBV19 ASVGRSYNEQF
- TRBV30 AWSKGGHYGYT
- TRBV7-8 ASSLPGTANQPQH
few TRBV27 ASRTYIGQKAFNYGYT
- TRBV18 ASSTDRGSEQF
- TRBV6-2/TRBV6-3 ASSYSGGRLLNEQF
- TRBV7-9 ASSLSGTNNSPLH
- TRBV28 ASKGQGVHGNTIY
- TRBV6-1 ASSETLAGGRDTQY